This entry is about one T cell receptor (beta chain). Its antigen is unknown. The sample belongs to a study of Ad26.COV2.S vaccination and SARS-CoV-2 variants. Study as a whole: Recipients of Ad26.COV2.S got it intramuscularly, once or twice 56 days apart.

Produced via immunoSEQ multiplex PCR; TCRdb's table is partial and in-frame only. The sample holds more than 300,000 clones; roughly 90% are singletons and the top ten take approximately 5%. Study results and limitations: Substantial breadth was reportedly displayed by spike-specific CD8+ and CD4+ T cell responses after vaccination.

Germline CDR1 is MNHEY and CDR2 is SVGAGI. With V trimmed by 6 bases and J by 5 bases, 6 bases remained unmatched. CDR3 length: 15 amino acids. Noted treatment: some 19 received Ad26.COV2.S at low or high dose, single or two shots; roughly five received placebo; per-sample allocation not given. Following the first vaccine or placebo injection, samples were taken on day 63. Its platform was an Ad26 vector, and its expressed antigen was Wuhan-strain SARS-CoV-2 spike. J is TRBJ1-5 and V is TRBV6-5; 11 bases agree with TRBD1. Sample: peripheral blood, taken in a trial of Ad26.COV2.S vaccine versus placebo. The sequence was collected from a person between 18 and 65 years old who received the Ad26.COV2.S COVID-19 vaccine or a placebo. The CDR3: CASRSPGQGDQPQHF. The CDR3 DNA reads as TGTGCCAGCAGGTCCCCGGGACAGGGGGATCAGCCCCAGCATTTT.